The rows below give T cell receptor beta chains drawn from one sample of a study of blood T cells in healthy people across ages. TCRdb used MiXCR to reprocess the 5' RACE reads, holding one entry per CDR3 protein. The table includes approximately 810,000 distinct CDR3 sequences, around 36% detected once. The sequenced sample was blood. These receptor sequences come from a man aged 18 to 30 in good health. The CDR3 runs from the conserved cysteine through the conserved F or W.

v_gene	CDR3aa
TRBV10-3	CAISRGQGAENTDTQYF
TRBV6-2/TRBV6-3	CASSLSPGTAQPQHF
TRBV4-1	CASSHPYLYGYTF
TRBV5-1	CASSIDSANQPQHF
TRBV4-3	CASSQEQGFTEAFF
TRBV5-6	CASSLPWVAGRVRGTQYF
TRBV28	CASSGADRGDYNEQYF
TRBV14	CASTETGTPGNEQYF
TRBV7-2	CASSSWTGQNNEQFF
TRBV4-1	CTSSLRQGRADTQYF
TRBV15	CATSGNTGKKQFF
TRBV5-1	CASSLDRGHYGYTF
TRBV12-3/TRBV12-4	CASSDHLYQYF
TRBV10-3	CAISRQDYEQYF
TRBV6-5	CASSYSGGGHQPQHF
TRBV2	CASSTQGYNTEAFF
TRBV30	CAWSVLANTEAFF
TRBV6-2/TRBV6-3	CASSYGGALTEAFF
TRBV7-2	CASSVVVYGYTF
TRBV25-1	CASSETRFNEKLFF